The 8 T cell receptor beta chains below all came from one sample that was sequenced in a study of OX40 agonist ivuxolimab in advanced cancers. This table comes from immunoSEQ multiplex PCR, and its TCRdb copy is limited to in-frame clones, with some not included. The data hold some 50,000 clones, with more than 75% observed a single time. This specimen consisted of CD4+ or CD8+ T cells sorted from blood, obtained in a trial of the OX40 agonist ivuxolimab. These receptors were obtained from an adult with an advanced solid tumor such as melanoma, head and neck, liver or kidney cancer.

The sample holds one count of this clone. The rearrangement uses TRBV10-1 and TRBJ2-5; no definite D call. Germline CDR1 reads WNHNN; CDR2 reads SYGVQD (reference sequence). The CDR3 has 13 residues. Trimming removed 0 bases at V and 7 bases at J, with 9 bases between. CDR3: CASSESRSTTQYF. The DNA for the CDR3 is TGCGCCAGCAGTGAGTCGAGGTCGACGACCCAGTACTTC.

The rearrangement joins TRBV2 to TRBJ1-1, with D tentatively TRBD1 (5 bases). CDR1 and CDR2 from the germline V gene are SNHLY and FYNNEI. The CDR3 is 14 amino acids. The V end was cut by 8 bases, the J end by 0 bases, with 13 bases between. The CDR3 sequence is CASREDRLNTEAFF. CDR3 sequence (DNA): TGTGCCAGCCGGGAAGACAGATTGAACACTGAAGCTTTCTTT.

This sequence joins TRBV6-1 and TRBJ2-7; 7 bases are shared with TRBD1. This CDR3 is built from 12 residues. V trimming: 6 bases; J trimming: 5 bases; junction bases outside the gene matches: 4. The germline CDR1 and CDR2 sequences are MNHNS and SASEGT. CDR3: CASRRTGDEQYF. The CDR3 bases are TGTGCCAGCAGGCGTACAGGGGACGAGCAGTACTTC.

The gene calls are TRBV5-1 and TRBJ1-2, with 7 bases fitting TRBD1. The CDR3 consists of 16 residues. Trimming removed 3 bases from V and 2 bases from J; junction bases left unmatched: 10. CDR1 is SGHRS and CDR2 is YFSETQ in the germline V gene. In nucleotides, the CDR3 is TGCGCCAGCAGCTCAATCGGACAGGCACGAAACTATGGCTACACCTTC. It is translated as CASSSIGQARNYGYTF.

This clone occurred a few times. The CDR3 sequence: CASSSGQGLRPQHF. For the CDR3, the DNA is TGTGCCAGTAGTTCTGGACAGGGCTTGCGGCCCCAGCATTTT. The V and J genes are TRBV19 and TRBJ1-5, with TRBD1 matching 8 bases. After removal of 5 bases from V and 9 bases from J, the junction contained 9 bases not matched to a gene. Germline V gene data show CDR1 as LNHDA and CDR2 as SQIVND (reference sequence). This CDR3 has 14 amino acids.

The chain joins TRBV7-6 to TRBJ2-7; D gene unclear. This CDR3 has 14 residues. Germline V lookup: CDR1 SGHVS, CDR2 FNYEAQ. V shed 5 bases and J shed 1 base, with 12 bases lying between them. CDR3 sequence (DNA): TGTGCCAGCAGCCCGACCGGGCCTTCCTACGAGCAGTACTTC. It codes for CASSPTGPSYEQYF. The entire variable domain, with the rest obtained from reference TRBV7-6 and TRBJ2-7, is as follows: GAGVSQSPRYKVTKRGQDVALRCDPISGHVSLYWYRQALGQGPEFLTYFNYEAQQDKSGLPNDRFSAERPEGSISTLTIQRTEQRDSAMYRCASSPTGPSYEQYFGPGTRLTVT.

The chain links TRBV14 to TRBJ1-2; D is undetermined. This CDR3 contains 13 residues. Germline CDR1 is SGHDN and CDR2 is FVKESK. The V and J ends lost 6 bases and 3 bases respectively, with 11 bases between them. The CDR3 nucleotides read TGTGCCAGCAGTCTCGGGCAGTACTATGGCTACACCTTC. It is translated as CASSLGQYYGYTF.

The sample holds a few counts of this clone. This chain connects TRBV29-1 to TRBJ2-1; D is unresolved. Deletions cut 4 bases from V and 4 bases from J, with 5 bases between. This CDR3 has 11 amino acids. The V gene's germline CDR1 is SQVTM and CDR2 ANQGSEA. The CDR3 reads CSVALYNEQFF. In DNA, the CDR3 is TGCAGCGTTGCACTATACAATGAGCAGTTCTTC.